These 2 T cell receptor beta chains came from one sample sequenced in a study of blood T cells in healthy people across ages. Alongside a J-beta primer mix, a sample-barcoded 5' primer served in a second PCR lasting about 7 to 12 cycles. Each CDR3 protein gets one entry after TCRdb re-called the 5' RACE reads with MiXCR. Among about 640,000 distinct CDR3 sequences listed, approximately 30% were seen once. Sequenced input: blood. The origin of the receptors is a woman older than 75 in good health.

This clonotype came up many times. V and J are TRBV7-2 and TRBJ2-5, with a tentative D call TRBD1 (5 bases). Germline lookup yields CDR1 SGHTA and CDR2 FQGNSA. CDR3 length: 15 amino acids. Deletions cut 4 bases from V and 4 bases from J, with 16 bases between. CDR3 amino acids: CASSSTGSWGETQYF. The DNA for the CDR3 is TGTGCCAGCAGCTCAACAGGCAGCTGGGGAGAGACCCAGTACTTC.

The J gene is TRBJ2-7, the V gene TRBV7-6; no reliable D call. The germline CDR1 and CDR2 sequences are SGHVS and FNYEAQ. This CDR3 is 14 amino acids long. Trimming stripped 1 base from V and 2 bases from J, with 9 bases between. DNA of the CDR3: TGTGCCAGCAGCTTAGGGGTGAAACCCTACGAGCAGTACTTC. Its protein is CASSLGVKPYEQYF.